These T cell receptor beta chains were read from a single sample in a study of blood T cell repertoires in COVID-19. Profiling relied on immunoSEQ multiplex PCR, and the TCRdb table lists in-frame clones only, not all of them. The sample records around 250,000 clones, about four fifths being singletons. The sample taken for sequencing was peripheral blood. The receptors come from a woman aged 18-30 years with acute or convalescent COVID-19. CDR3s include the opening cysteine and the closing phenylalanine or tryptophan. Fields, in order: D gene, clone size, J gene, V gene, CDR3 protein, CDR3 DNA. The D gene is left open where the match is weak. Clone sizes are given selectively: once, few, many, or a class where the clone is expanded.

>.|.|TRBJ2-3|TRBV6-2/TRBV6-3
CASSYPGPVYF
TGTGCCAGCAGTTACCCAGGCCCAGTGTATTTT
>.|.|TRBJ1-2|TRBV2
CASSPNRILNYGYTF
TGTGCCAGCAGTCCCAACAGAATCCTTAACTATGGCTACACCTTC
>.|.|TRBJ1-2|TRBV29-1
CSVGQGINYGYTF
TGCAGCGTTGGGCAGGGGATTAACTATGGCTACACCTTC
>.|.|TRBJ2-3|TRBV3-1/TRBV3-2
CASSQVRASTDTQYF
TGTGCCAGCAGCCAAGTCAGGGCGAGCACAGATACGCAGTATTTT
>.|.|TRBJ1-1|TRBV10-3
CAISEEGNTEAFF
TGTGCCATCAGTGAAGAGGGGAACACTGAAGCTTTCTTT
>TRBD1|.|TRBJ1-2|TRBV15
CATSRDRGYGYTF
TGTGCCACCAGCAGGGACAGGGGTTATGGCTACACCTTC
>TRBD1|few|TRBJ1-1|TRBV27
CASSGGQGFTEAFF
TGTGCCAGCAGCGGGGGACAGGGGTTCACTGAAGCTTTCTTT
>TRBD1|.|TRBJ2-7|TRBV28
CASSLQGVMSEQYF
TGTGCCAGCAGTTTGCAGGGGGTTATGTCCGAGCAGTACTTC
>TRBD2|.|TRBJ2-2|TRBV6-5
CASSYGGGGTGELFF
TGTGCCAGCTCCTACGGCGGGGGTGGCACCGGGGAGCTGTTTTTT
>TRBD1|.|TRBJ2-1|TRBV6-5
CASSYAQGAPHNEQFF
TGTGCCAGCAGTTACGCCCAGGGGGCACCCCACAATGAGCAGTTCTTC
>TRBD1|.|TRBJ1-1|TRBV18
CASSLGQANTEAFF
TGTGCCAGCTCGCTAGGACAGGCGAACACTGAAGCTTTCTTT
>TRBD1|.|TRBJ2-7|TRBV6-5
CASSYLSAGGLYEQYF
TGTGCCAGCAGTTACCTCTCGGCAGGGGGCTTGTACGAGCAGTACTTC
>TRBD2|.|TRBJ2-1|TRBV27
CASSFRSRTSGNYNEQFF
TGTGCCAGCAGTTTTAGGTCGAGGACTAGCGGGAATTACAATGAGCAGTTCTTC
>TRBD2|.|TRBJ2-2|TRBV5-1
CASSVQLAGGHRELFF
TGCGCCAGCAGCGTTCAACTAGCGGGAGGACACCGGGAGCTGTTTTTT
>.|.|TRBJ2-1|TRBV30
CAWSEARFYNEQFF
TGTGCCTGGAGTGAAGCGCGGTTCTACAATGAGCAGTTCTTC
>.|.|TRBJ1-5|TRBV20-1
CSASGHLSNQPQHF
TGCAGTGCTAGTGGACACTTAAGCAATCAGCCCCAGCATTTT
>TRBD1|.|TRBJ1-1|TRBV10-3
CAIRGTGNTEAFF
TGTGCCATCAGGGGGACAGGGAACACTGAAGCTTTCTTT
>TRBD2|.|TRBJ2-1|TRBV28
CASSREAGGSEQFF
TGTGCCAGCAGTCGGGAGGCGGGTGGGAGTGAGCAGTTCTTC
>TRBD2|.|TRBJ2-1|TRBV19
CASSIGGSGYNEQFF
TGTGCCAGTAGTATCGGCGGGAGCGGCTACAATGAGCAGTTCTTC
>TRBD1|once|TRBJ2-7|TRBV6-2/TRBV6-3
CASSQDRIFPGTEPYEQYF
TGTGCCAGCAGTCAAGATCGAATCTTCCCCGGGACAGAACCTTACGAGCAGTACTTC
>.|.|TRBJ1-1|TRBV3-1/TRBV3-2
CASSPPSRVSEAFF
TGTGCCAGCAGCCCCCCATCGCGAGTGTCTGAAGCTTTCTTT
>.|.|TRBJ2-7|TRBV4-1
CASSHDRQYEQYF
TGCGCCAGCAGCCATGACAGACAATACGAGCAGTACTTC
>.|.|TRBJ2-1|TRBV28
CASSLWSFGGNSYNEQFF
TGTGCCAGCAGTTTATGGTCTTTTGGCGGAAACTCTTACAATGAGCAGTTCTTC
>TRBD1|.|TRBJ2-1|TRBV6-2/TRBV6-3
CASSRDSQQFF
TGTGCCAGCAGTCGGGACAGCCAGCAGTTCTTC
>.|.|TRBJ1-5|TRBV6-5
CATKLISGNQPQHF
TGTGCCACCAAATTAATCTCAGGCAATCAGCCCCAGCATTTT
>TRBD1|.|TRBJ2-5|TRBV15
CATSREGTGGVETQYF
TGTGCCACCAGCAGAGAGGGAACAGGGGGCGTGGAGACCCAGTACTTC
>.|many|TRBJ2-3|TRBV18
CASSPTGDTQYF
TGTGCCAGCTCACCGACAGGAGATACGCAGTATTTT
>TRBD2|.|TRBJ2-2|TRBV9
CASSVEGLAGGPGELFF
TGTGCCAGCAGCGTTGAAGGACTAGCGGGAGGGCCCGGGGAGCTGTTTTTT
>TRBD2|.|TRBJ2-7|TRBV30
CAWKSFGTTHYEQYF
TGTGCCTGGAAGTCTTTCGGGACTACCCATTACGAGCAGTACTTC
>.|many|TRBJ2-7|TRBV19
CASSIGGSFYEQYF
TGTGCCAGTAGTATTGGGGGGTCCTTCTACGAGCAGTACTTC
>TRBD2|.|TRBJ2-1|TRBV5-1
CASSLALAGVSEQFF
TGCGCCAGCAGCTTGGCCTTAGCGGGAGTGAGTGAGCAGTTCTTC
>TRBD2|.|TRBJ2-7|TRBV27
CASSSPKTSGRASSGEQYF
TGTGCCAGCAGTTCCCCCAAGACTAGCGGGAGGGCCTCGTCGGGAGAGCAGTACTTC
>.|few|TRBJ2-7|TRBV5-1
CASSPRTTDTYEQYF
TGCGCCAGCAGCCCCCGTACGACAGATACCTACGAGCAGTACTTC
>TRBD2|.|TRBJ2-3|TRBV28
CASRSSGTSGRYTQYF
TGTGCCAGCAGGAGCTCCGGGACTAGCGGCCGTTATACGCAGTATTTT
>TRBD2|.|TRBJ2-7|TRBV13
CASSLSKGLAVYEQYF
TGTGCCAGCAGCTTATCAAAGGGACTAGCGGTATACGAGCAGTACTTC
>.|.|TRBJ2-1|TRBV18
CASSPPSAGNEQFF
TGTGCCAGCTCACCACCGTCGGCAGGCAATGAGCAGTTCTTC
>.|.|TRBJ1-2|TRBV4-3
CASSAATRLTYGYTF
TGCGCCAGCTCGGCAGCGACGAGATTAACCTATGGCTACACCTTC
>TRBD2|.|TRBJ2-2|TRBV6-2/TRBV6-3
CASSYDPGGSTGELFF
TGTGCCAGCAGTTACGATCCAGGCGGGAGCACCGGGGAGCTGTTTTTT
>.|.|TRBJ2-7|TRBV28
CASSLSPDYEQYF
TGTGCCAGCAGTTTATCTCCAGACTACGAGCAGTACTTC
>.|.|TRBJ1-4|TRBV4-2
CASSGDRLNEKLFF
TGTGCCAGCTCAGGGGACCGTCTTAATGAAAAACTGTTTTTT
>TRBD1|.|TRBJ1-2|TRBV6-5
CASSHIQGGYGYTF
TGTGCCAGCTCACACATACAGGGGGGATATGGCTACACCTTC
>.|.|TRBJ1-3|TRBV2
CASASSPGNTIYF
TGTGCCAGCGCGTCTTCCCCAGGAAACACCATATATTTT
>.|.|TRBJ1-5|TRBV29-1
CSVALGDTNQPQHF
TGCAGCGTTGCCCTGGGAGACACCAATCAGCCCCAGCATTTT
>.|.|TRBJ2-7|TRBV28
CASSPFRGLTYEQYF
TGTGCCAGCAGTCCCTTCCGAGGGCTCACCTACGAGCAGTACTTC